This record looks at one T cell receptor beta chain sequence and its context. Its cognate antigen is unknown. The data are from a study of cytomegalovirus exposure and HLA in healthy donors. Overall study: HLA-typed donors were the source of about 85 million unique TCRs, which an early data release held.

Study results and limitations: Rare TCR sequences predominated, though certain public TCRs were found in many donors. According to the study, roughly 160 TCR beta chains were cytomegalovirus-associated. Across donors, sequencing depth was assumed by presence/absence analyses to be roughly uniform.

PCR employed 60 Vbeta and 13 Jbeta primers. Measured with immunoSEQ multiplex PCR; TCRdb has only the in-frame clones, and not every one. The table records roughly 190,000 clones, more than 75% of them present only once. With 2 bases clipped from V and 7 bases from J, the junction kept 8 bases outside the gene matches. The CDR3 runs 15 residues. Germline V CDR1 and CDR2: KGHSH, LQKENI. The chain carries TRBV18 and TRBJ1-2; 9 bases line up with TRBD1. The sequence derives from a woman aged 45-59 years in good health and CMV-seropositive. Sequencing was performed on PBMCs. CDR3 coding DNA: TGTGCCAGCTCACCAGCCACAGGGGGCGGAGGTGGCTACACCTTC. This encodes CASSPATGGGGGYTF.